This T cell receptor (beta chain) was identified during a study of human T cells and chemical hapten exposure (dated by TCRdb to the early 2020s). With respect to the entire study: For sensitization, 2% DPC in acetone was applied to a 2 cm by 2 cm area of upper inner arm skin. Peripheral blood TCR repertoire changes were tracked in vivo in alopecia patients during primary and secondary sensitization to the hapten diphenylcyclopropenone (DPC). Libraries were pooled for sequencing, and per-sample TCR yields varied mainly because of small differences in library volumes within the pool. Blood for TCR sequencing was provided by twenty-nine alopecia patients at one to four time points (pre-sensitization, 2, 6 and 24 weeks). Patient blood was sampled pre-sensitization (week 0) and at 2, 6 and about 24 weeks after DPC sensitization. Patch testing was done on the upper back using Finn chambers containing 0.01% DPC, and results were scored after 6 days according to International Contact Dermatitis Research Group standards. The patient cohort, mostly female, included alopecia areata with under or over 50% scalp involvement, alopecia totalis and alopecia universalis. Weekly therapeutic DPC doses were additionally applied to the scalp of patients throughout the roughly 25-week study period. Overall results and qualifications from the work: Patch test score correlated positively with the number of PT1 expanded TCRs, reaching significance at thresholds 8, 16 and 32 but not at 4. Compared with pre-sensitization or healthy control sets, expanded TCRs formed significantly more large CDR3 similarity clusters, which is consistent with antigen-driven responses. Repeated subsampling changed both the strength of the expansion versus patch-test correlation and the threshold at which that correlation became significant. Because every patient had alopecia, a presumed autoimmune disease, the patients' immune response might differ from that of healthy individuals. No change with DPC sensitization was found in the number of TCRs above 1 in 1000 frequency, and no evidence of global repertoire structure alterations was found.

According to the study, the label for this sample's time point signals: patch test 2, 6 weeks after DPC sensitization. The sample's treatment or condition, from its label and the paper: therapeutic diphenylcyclopropenone sensitization with weekly scalp DPC. At every patch-test visit, the blood draw took place before the patch test was put on. To be eligible, patients had to be aged 18 to 70, diagnosed with alopecia and judged suitable for DPC therapy, while pregnant patients were excluded. Total RNA was extracted from unfractionated whole blood that had been collected in Tempus Blood RNA tubes. At least ten counts were recorded for this clonotype. No cognate antigen has been identified for it. Nothing much larger sits one base from this clone, and base qualities are not available. The library was built by means of RACE. The sequencer listed for this sample is NextSeq 500. Library preparation attached unique molecular identifiers to individual cDNA molecules for quantitative, reproducible TCR counting. For every blood RNA sample, sequencing covered both the TCR alpha and TCR beta chains. As for the original processing: The median number of TCRs per sample was some 100,000, ranging from roughly 20,000 to 700,000. V, J and CDR3 annotation of the TCR reads was performed with the Decombinator software suite. For PS versus PT1 abundance plots, all samples were subsampled to the same number of TCRs (28,000). Expanded TCRs were defined as absent before sensitization and observed at least eight times at the 2-week time point. TCRdb reprocessed the public reads (quality trimming at Q25 with fastp, clone calling with MiXCR) and kept in-frame beta chains. When rows share a CDR3 protein, they turn into one entry using the most common DNA and genes. None of the V and J calls come from the authors' own analysis; TCRdb made them. The sample profile shows approximately 350,000 distinct CDR3 sequences; roughly 6.3% of them were found once. About 5.4% of the sample rests with the top ten.

The receptor comes from a woman aged 18-29 years with alopecia areata. Some clones in this sample may be carry-over from other donors' samples. The source was whole blood, collected in connection with sensitization to the hapten diphenylcyclopropenone (DPC).

The encoded CDR3 is CASSLGGTGHSYGYTF. The bases are TGTGCCAGCAGCTTAGGGGGTACGGGCCACTCTTATGGCTACACCTTC. The rearranged chain carries TRBV7-2 and TRBJ1-2; no confident D gene assignment can be made. The germline V gene specifies SGHTA as CDR1 and FQGNSA as CDR2. The CDR3 runs 16 residues from the cysteine to the phenylalanine. Of all the DNA, just the CDR3 is kept, 48 bases in frame from base 1. Trimming at the junction amounts to 1 base on V and 5 bases on J, and the germline ends lie 17 bases apart.